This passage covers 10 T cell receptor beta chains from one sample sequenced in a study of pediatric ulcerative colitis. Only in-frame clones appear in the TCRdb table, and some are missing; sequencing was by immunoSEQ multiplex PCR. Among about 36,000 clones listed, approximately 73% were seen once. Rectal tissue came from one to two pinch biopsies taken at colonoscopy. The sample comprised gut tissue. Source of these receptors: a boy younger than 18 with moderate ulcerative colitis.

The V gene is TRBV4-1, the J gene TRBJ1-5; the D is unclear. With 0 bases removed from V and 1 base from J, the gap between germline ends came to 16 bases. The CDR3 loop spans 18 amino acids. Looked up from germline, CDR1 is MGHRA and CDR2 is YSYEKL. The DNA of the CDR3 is TGCGCCAGCAGCCAAGAAGGATTTACCGCGGGGAGCAATCAGCCCCAGCATTTT. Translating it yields CASSQEGFTAGSNQPQHF.

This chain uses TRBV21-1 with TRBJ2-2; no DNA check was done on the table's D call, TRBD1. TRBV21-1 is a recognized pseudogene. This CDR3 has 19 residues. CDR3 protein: CASRDTGTGPLAPAGELFF. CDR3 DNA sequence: TGTGCCAGCAGAGACACCGGGACAGGGCCCCTCGCCCCGGCCGGGGAGCTGTTTTTT.

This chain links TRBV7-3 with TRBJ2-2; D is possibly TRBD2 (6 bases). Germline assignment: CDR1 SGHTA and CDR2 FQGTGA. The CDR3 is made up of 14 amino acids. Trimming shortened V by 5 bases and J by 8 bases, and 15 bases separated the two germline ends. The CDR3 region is CASSPLGGSGELFF. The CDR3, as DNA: TGTGCCAGCAGCCCCCTAGGAGGGTCAGGGGAGCTGTTTTTT.

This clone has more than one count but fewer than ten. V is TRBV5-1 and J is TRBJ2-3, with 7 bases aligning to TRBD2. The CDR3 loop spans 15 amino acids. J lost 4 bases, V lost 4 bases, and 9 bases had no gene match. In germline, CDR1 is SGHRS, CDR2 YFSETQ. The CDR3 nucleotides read TGCGCCAGCAGCCGTGACGGACTAGTCGCAGATACGCAGTATTTT. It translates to CASSRDGLVADTQYF. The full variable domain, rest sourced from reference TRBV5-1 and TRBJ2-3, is KAGVTQTPRYLIKTRGQQVTLSCSPISGHRSVSWYQQTPGQGLQFLFEYFSETQRNKGNFPGRFSGRQFSNSRSEMNVSTLELGDSALYLCASSRDGLVADTQYFGPGTRLTVL.

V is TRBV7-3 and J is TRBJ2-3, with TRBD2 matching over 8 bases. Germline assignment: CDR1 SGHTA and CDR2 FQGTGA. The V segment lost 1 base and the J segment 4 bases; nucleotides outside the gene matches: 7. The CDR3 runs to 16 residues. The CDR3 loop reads CASSLNGGGQPDTQYF. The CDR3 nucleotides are TGTGCCAGCAGCTTAAATGGCGGGGGGCAACCAGATACGCAGTATTTT. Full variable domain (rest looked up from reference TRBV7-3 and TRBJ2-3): GAGVSQTPSNKVTEKGKYVELRCDPISGHTALYWYRQSLGQGPEFLIYFQGTGAADDSGLPNDRFFAVRPEGSVSTLKIQRTERGDSAVYLCASSLNGGGQPDTQYFGPGTRLTVL.

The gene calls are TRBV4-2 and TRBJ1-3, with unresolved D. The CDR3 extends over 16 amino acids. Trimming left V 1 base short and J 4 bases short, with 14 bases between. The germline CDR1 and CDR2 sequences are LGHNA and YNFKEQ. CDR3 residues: CASSQAGIGSGNTIYF. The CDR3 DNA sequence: TGTGCCAGCAGCCAAGCCGGAATTGGGTCCGGAAACACCATATATTTT.

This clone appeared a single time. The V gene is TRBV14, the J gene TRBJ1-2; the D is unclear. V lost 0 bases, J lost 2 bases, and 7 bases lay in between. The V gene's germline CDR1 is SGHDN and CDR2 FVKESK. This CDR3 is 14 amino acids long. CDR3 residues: CASSQDLGNYGYTF. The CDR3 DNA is TGTGCCAGCAGCCAAGATCTAGGGAACTATGGCTACACCTTC.

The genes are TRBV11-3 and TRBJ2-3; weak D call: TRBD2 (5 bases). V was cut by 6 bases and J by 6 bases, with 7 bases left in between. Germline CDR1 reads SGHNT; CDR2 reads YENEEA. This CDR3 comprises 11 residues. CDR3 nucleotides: TGTGCCAGCAGTCCGGGGGATACGCAGTATTTT. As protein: CASSPGDTQYF.

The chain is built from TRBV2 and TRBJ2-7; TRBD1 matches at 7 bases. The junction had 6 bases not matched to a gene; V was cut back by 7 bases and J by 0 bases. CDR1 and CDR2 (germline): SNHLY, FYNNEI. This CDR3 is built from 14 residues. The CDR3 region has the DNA TGTGCCAGCAAGAGGACAGGTAGCTCCTACGAGCAGTACTTC. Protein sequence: CASKRTGSSYEQYF.

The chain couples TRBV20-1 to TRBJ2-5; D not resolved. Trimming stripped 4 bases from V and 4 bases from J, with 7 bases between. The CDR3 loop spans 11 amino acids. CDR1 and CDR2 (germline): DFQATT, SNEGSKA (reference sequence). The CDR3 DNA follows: TGCAGTGCTATTCCGGCAGAGACCCAGTACTTC. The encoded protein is CSAIPAETQYF.